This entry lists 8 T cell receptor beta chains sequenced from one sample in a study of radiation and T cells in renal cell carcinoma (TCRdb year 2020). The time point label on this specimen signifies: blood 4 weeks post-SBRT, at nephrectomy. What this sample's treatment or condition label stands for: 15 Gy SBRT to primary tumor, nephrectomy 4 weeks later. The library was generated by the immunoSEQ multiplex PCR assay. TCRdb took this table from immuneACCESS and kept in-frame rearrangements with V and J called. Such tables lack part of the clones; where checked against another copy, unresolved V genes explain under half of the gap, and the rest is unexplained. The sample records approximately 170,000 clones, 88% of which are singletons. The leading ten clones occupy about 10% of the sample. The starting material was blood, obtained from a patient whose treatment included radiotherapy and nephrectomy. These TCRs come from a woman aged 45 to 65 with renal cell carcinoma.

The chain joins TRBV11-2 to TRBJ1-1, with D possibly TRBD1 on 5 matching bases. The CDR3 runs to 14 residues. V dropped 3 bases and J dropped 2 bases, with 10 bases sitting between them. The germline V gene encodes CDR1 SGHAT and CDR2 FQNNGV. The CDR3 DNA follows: TGTGCCAGCAGCTTTGGGGACGTCAACACTGAAGCTTTCTTT. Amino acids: CASSFGDVNTEAFF.

The CDR3, as DNA: TGTGCCAGTACCCCAAGAGGGAAGAACGAGCAGTACTTC. The encoded protein is CASTPRGKNEQYF. J is TRBJ2-7 and V is TRBV19; weak D call: TRBD2 (5 bases). The CDR3 extends over 13 amino acids. Germline V gene sequence: CDR1 LNHDA, CDR2 SQIVND (reference sequence). V gave up 7 bases and J gave up 5 bases, with 15 bases separating them.

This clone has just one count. CDR3 coding DNA: TGTGCCAGCAGCGACAGTTCCTACGAGCAGTACTTC. Translated: CASSDSSYEQYF. This chain uses TRBV6-1 with TRBJ2-7; maybe TRBD1 (5 bases). CDR3 length: 12 residues. V was pared by 6 bases and J by 1 base, with 7 bases between. Looked up from germline, CDR1 is MNHNS and CDR2 is SASEGT.

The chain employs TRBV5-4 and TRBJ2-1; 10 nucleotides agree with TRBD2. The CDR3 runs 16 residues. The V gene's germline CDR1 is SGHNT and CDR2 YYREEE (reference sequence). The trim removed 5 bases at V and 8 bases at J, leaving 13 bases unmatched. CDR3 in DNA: TGTGCCAGCAGGGTGCAAAGCGGGGGGGGAATATATGAGCAGTTCTTC. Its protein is CASRVQSGGGIYEQFF.

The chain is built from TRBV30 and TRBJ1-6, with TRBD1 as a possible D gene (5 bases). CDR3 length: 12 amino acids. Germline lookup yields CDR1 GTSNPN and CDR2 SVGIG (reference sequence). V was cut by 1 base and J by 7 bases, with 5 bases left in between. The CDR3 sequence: CAWSEGNSPLHF. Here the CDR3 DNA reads TGTGCCTGGAGTGAGGGGAATTCACCCCTCCACTTT.

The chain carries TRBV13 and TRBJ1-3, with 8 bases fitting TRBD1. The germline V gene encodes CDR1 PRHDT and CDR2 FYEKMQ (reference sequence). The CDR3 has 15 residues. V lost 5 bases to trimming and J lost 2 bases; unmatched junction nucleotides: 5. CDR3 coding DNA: TGTGCCAGCAGCCCCGACAGGGGTACTGGAAACACCATATATTTT. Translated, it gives CASSPDRGTGNTIYF.

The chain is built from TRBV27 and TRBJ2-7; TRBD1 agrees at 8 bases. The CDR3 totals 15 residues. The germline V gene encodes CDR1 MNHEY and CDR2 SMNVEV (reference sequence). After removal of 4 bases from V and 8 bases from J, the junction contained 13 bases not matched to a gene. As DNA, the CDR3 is TGTGCCAGCAGTTCAACCGGGACAGGAGAGATCAAGCAGTACTTC. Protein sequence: CASSSTGTGEIKQYF.

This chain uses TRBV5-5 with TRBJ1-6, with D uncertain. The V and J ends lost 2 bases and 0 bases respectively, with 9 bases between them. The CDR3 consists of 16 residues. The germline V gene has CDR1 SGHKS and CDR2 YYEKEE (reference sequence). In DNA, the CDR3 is TGTGCCAGCAGCTTATTTCTGAGCTCCTATAATTCACCCCTCCACTTT. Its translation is CASSLFLSSYNSPLHF.